The 9 T cell receptor beta chains reported below all come from one sample, sequenced in a study of PD-L1 blockade in urothelial cancer. Profiled with immunoSEQ multiplex PCR; TCRdb holds only in-frame clones, not every one. This table holds approximately 110,000 clones, 70% to 85% found once. Here the sequenced sample was PBMCs, taken around atezolizumab (anti-PD-L1) treatment. Receptors were obtained from a middle-aged man with urothelial cancer.

The DNA for the CDR3 is TGTGCCAGCAGTCGGACAGGGAATCAGCCCCAGCATTTT. The encoded protein is CASSRTGNQPQHF. This chain joins TRBV28 and TRBJ1-5, with TRBD1 matching over 8 bases. Germline V gene lookup returns CDR1 MDHEN and CDR2 SYDVKM. The junction had 1 base not matched to a gene; V was cut back by 5 bases and J by 4 bases. The CDR3 contains 13 residues.

This sequence joins TRBV18 and TRBJ2-7; tentative D call: TRBD1 (5 bases). V lost 4 bases and J 6 bases, leaving 10 bases between the germline ends. The CDR3 length is 12 residues. Germline values: CDR1 KGHSH, CDR2 LQKENI. The CDR3 protein is CASSRLRGEQYF. The CDR3 coding sequence is TGTGCCAGCTCACGCCTTAGGGGCGAGCAGTACTTC.

The chain joins TRBV30 to TRBJ2-7; a weak D match, TRBD2 (5 bases). The CDR3 totals 14 residues. The V end was cut by 0 bases, the J end by 3 bases, with 12 bases between. Germline values: CDR1 GTSNPN, CDR2 SVGIG (reference sequence). CDR3 in DNA: TGTGCCTGGAGTGTGCGGGCAAGGTTCTACGAGCAGTACTTC. Amino acid sequence: CAWSVRARFYEQYF.

This clone was picked up one time. The chain employs TRBV28 and TRBJ2-7, with 12 bases that match TRBD2. The germline V gene encodes CDR1 MDHEN and CDR2 SYDVKM. The CDR3 length is 16 residues. V trimming: 5 bases; J trimming: 0 bases; junction bases outside the gene matches: 5. The CDR3 DNA sequence: TGTGCCAGCAGTCGTGTGACTAGCGGGAGCTCCTACGAGCAGTACTTC. Amino acids: CASSRVTSGSSYEQYF. The variable domain in full, with the rest retrieved from reference TRBV28 and TRBJ2-7, is DVKVTQSSRYLVKRTGEKVFLECVQDMDHENMFWYRQDPGLGLRLIYFSYDVKMKEKGDIPEGYSVSREKKERFSLILESASTNQTSMYLCASSRVTSGSSYEQYFGPGTRLTVT.

V usage is TRBV9 and J usage is TRBJ2-5, with 8 bases identical to TRBD2. Germline trimming cut 0 bases from V and 6 bases from J; bases unmatched to any gene: 10. Germline loops: CDR1 SGDLS, CDR2 YYNGEE. The CDR3 length is 16 residues. The CDR3 spells CASSVDGAGGSKTQYF. DNA of the CDR3: TGTGCCAGCAGCGTAGATGGTGCGGGAGGAAGTAAGACCCAGTACTTC.

The CDR3 bases are TGTGCCAGCAGTCACGGACAACAGAACACTGAAGCTTTCTTT. This encodes CASSHGQQNTEAFF. The V and J genes are TRBV7-9 and TRBJ1-1; a possible D gene is TRBD1 (5 bases). The V end lost 6 bases, the J end lost 1 base, and 12 bases lay between the germline ends. Per the germline V gene, CDR1 is SEHNR and CDR2 is FQNEAQ (reference sequence). The CDR3 loop spans 14 amino acids.

The CDR3 DNA is TGTGCCAGTAGTATAGATGGGACTCACCGGAATGAGCAGTTCTTC. Its protein product is CASSIDGTHRNEQFF. This sequence joins TRBV19 and TRBJ2-1, with D possibly matching TRBD2 (6 bases). This CDR3 is 15 amino acids long. Looked up from germline, CDR1 is LNHDA and CDR2 is SQIVND (reference sequence). Trimming removed 0 bases from V and 7 bases from J, with 13 bases in between.

The chain couples TRBV7-2 to TRBJ1-4; no definite D call. In germline, CDR1 is SGHTA, CDR2 FQGNSA. The CDR3 is 17 residues long. The V end lost 2 bases, the J end lost 8 bases, and 21 bases lay between the germline ends. The CDR3 here is CASSLSPAREPGEKLFF. In nucleotides, the CDR3 is TGTGCCAGCAGCTTATCACCAGCTAGAGAACCGGGGGAAAAACTGTTTTTT.

The J gene is TRBJ2-3, the V gene TRBV28; D perhaps matches TRBD1 (5 bases). Trimming removed 6 bases from V and 0 bases from J, with 10 bases in between. The CDR3 covers 14 residues. Germline assignment: CDR1 MDHEN and CDR2 SYDVKM. Here the CDR3 reads CASSMDKSTDTQYF. DNA for the CDR3: TGTGCCAGCAGCATGGACAAGAGCACAGATACGCAGTATTTT.